Presented here are 26 T cell receptor beta chains from one specimen sequenced in a study of blood T cells in healthy people across ages. The second PCR ran about 6 to 11 cycles with a sample-barcoded 5' primer and J-beta primers. A single record per CDR3 protein comes from TCRdb applying MiXCR to the 5' RACE reads. The sample includes hundreds of thousands of distinct CDR3 sequences, around 45% of them seen just once. The specimen was blood. The origin of the receptors is a man aged 55 to 70 in good health.

The V call is TRBV25-1, the J call TRBJ2-3; a possible D gene is TRBD1 (6 bases). The V and J ends lost 2 bases and 5 bases respectively, with 17 bases between them. This CDR3 region has 16 residues. Per germline, CDR1 MGHDK and CDR2 SYGVNS. The CDR3 protein is CASSEGGRVAVDTQYF. The CDR3 DNA reads TGTGCCAGCAGTGAAGGGGGCAGGGTGGCCGTAGATACGCAGTATTTT.

This clonotype has a handful of counts. This rearrangement joins TRBV11-3 to TRBJ1-2; D is ambiguous. In germline, CDR1 is SGHNT, CDR2 YENEEA. This CDR3 comprises 13 residues. The V and J ends lost 1 base and 4 bases respectively, with 7 bases between them. The CDR3 loop reads CASSLGASYGYTF. CDR3 in DNA: TGTGCCAGCAGCTTAGGGGCTAGCTATGGCTACACCTTC.

This clonotype was counted only a few times. This chain connects TRBV7-2 to TRBJ1-1; TRBD1 is a possible D gene (6 bases). This CDR3 has 13 amino acids. CDR1 is SGHTA and CDR2 is FQGNSA in the germline V gene. V was pared by 6 bases and J by 1 base, with 9 bases between. The CDR3 sequence: CASSIQGNTEAFF. The CDR3 region has the DNA TGTGCCAGCAGTATACAGGGGAACACTGAAGCTTTCTTT.

This clonotype has just a few counts. The gene calls are TRBV25-1 and TRBJ1-6; 9 bases fit TRBD1. Germline V lookup: CDR1 MGHDK, CDR2 SYGVNS. J gave up 7 bases and V 4 bases, and 5 bases lay outside the gene matches. CDR3 length: 15 residues. For the CDR3, the DNA is TGTGCCAGCAGTGTAACCGGGACAGGGAATTCACCCCTCCACTTT. Translation gives CASSVTGTGNSPLHF.

The J gene is TRBJ2-5, the V gene TRBV7-8; D possibly corresponds to TRBD2 (5 bases). V lost 5 bases and J 4 bases, leaving 17 bases between the germline ends. This CDR3 has 15 residues. The germline gives CDR1 SGHVS, CDR2 FQNEAQ. This CDR3 is CASSPIRTLGETQYF. CDR3 bases: TGTGCCAGCAGCCCCATCCGGACTCTCGGAGAGACCCAGTACTTC. Together with reference TRBV7-8 and TRBJ2-5, the CDR3 gives the full variable domain: GAGVSQSPRYKVAKRGQDVALRCDPISGHVSLFWYQQALGQGPEFLTYFQNEAQLDKSGLPSDRFFAERPEGSVSTLKIQRTQQEDSAVYLCASSPIRTLGETQYFGPGTRLLVL.

This clonotype was observed a single time. The chain joins TRBV11-2 to TRBJ2-3, with 7 bases identical to TRBD1. The ends lost 4 bases at V and 0 bases at J; junction bases unmatched: 7. This CDR3 has 16 residues. From germline, CDR1 is SGHAT and CDR2 FQNNGV. The CDR3 here is CASSSQPGQSTDTQYF. In nucleotides, the CDR3 is TGTGCCAGCAGCTCGCAACCGGGACAGAGCACAGATACGCAGTATTTT.

The rearrangement uses TRBV29-1 and TRBJ2-1; D unresolved. The CDR3 spans 15 residues. V was shortened by 3 bases and J by 11 bases, with 23 bases between the two germline ends. Germline CDR1 SQVTM, CDR2 ANQGSEA. CDR3 sequence: CSVDPNQSEFDKQFF. For the CDR3, the DNA is TGCAGCGTTGATCCTAATCAGTCGGAGTTCGATAAGCAGTTCTTC.

The genes are TRBV5-1 and TRBJ2-5; tentative D call: TRBD1 (6 bases). Germline-derived CDR1 and CDR2 are SGHRS and YFSETQ. The CDR3 contains 16 residues. V lost 4 bases and J lost 0, with 16 bases in between. The CDR3 region is CASSVAADRHQETQYF. DNA of the CDR3: TGCGCCAGCAGCGTTGCAGCCGACAGGCACCAAGAGACCCAGTACTTC.

V is TRBV19 and J is TRBJ2-1; 9 bases agree with TRBD2. CDR1 and CDR2 from the germline V gene are LNHDA and SQIVND (reference sequence). This CDR3 has 14 amino acids. V lost 3 bases, J lost 10 bases, and 7 bases stayed unmatched. The CDR3 nucleotides read TGTGCCAGTAGTATTGGCCTAGCGGGGAAAGAGCAGTTCTTC. It codes for CASSIGLAGKEQFF. Combining the CDR3 with reference TRBV19 and TRBJ2-1 gives the whole variable domain DGGITQSPKYLFRKEGQNVTLSCEQNLNHDAMYWYRQDPGQGLRLIYYSQIVNDFQKGDIAEGYSVSREKKESFPLTVTSAQKNPTAFYLCASSIGLAGKEQFFGPGTRLTVL.

The J gene is TRBJ2-5, the V gene TRBV20-1; possible D gene TRBD2, 7 bases. The V gene lost 4 bases and the J gene lost 5 bases, with 20 bases spanning the gap. CDR1 and CDR2 (germline): DFQATT, SNEGSKA (reference sequence). The CDR3 consists of 15 residues. The CDR3 DNA reads TGCAGTGCTAATCCTCTCCGGGGGGCGGGTGAGACCCAGTACTTC. This codes for CSANPLRGAGETQYF.

This clonotype was counted only a few times. This sequence joins TRBV11-3 and TRBJ2-3; TRBD1 aligns across 9 bases. The CDR3 runs to 16 residues. V dropped 0 bases and J dropped 5; count of bases not matched to a gene: 6. Germline loops: CDR1 SGHNT, CDR2 YENEEA. The CDR3 DNA follows: TGTGCCAGCAGCTTAGATGGGGGACAGGGAAGAGATACGCAGTATTTT. This codes for CASSLDGGQGRDTQYF.

The rearrangement uses TRBV6-5 and TRBJ1-6, with a tentative D call TRBD1 (5 bases). Germline assignment: CDR1 MNHEY and CDR2 SVGAGI. Trimming pared 5 bases from V and 8 bases from J, leaving 13 bases between. The CDR3 spans 14 residues. CDR3 in amino acids: CASSQRGGDSPLHF. CDR3 bases: TGTGCCAGCAGTCAACGGGGGGGAGATTCACCCCTCCACTTT.

The CDR3 loop reads CASSKPGLGAYEQYF. Written as DNA, the CDR3 is TGTGCCAGCAGTAAACCGGGACTCGGGGCTTACGAGCAGTACTTC. The chain has TRBV28 and TRBJ2-7; TRBD2 is a possible D gene (6 bases). Between the trimmed V and J ends, which lost 5 bases and 4 bases, there was a span of 18 bases. Germline values: CDR1 MDHEN, CDR2 SYDVKM. The CDR3 length is 15 residues.

The rearrangement joins TRBV6-2 or TRBV6-3 to TRBJ2-5; no firm D call. This CDR3 is built from 13 residues. The germline CDR1 and CDR2 sequences are MNHEY and SVGEGT. The V end lost 0 bases, the J end lost 11 bases, and 13 bases lay between the germline ends. CDR3 amino acids: CASSYSGNNEQYF. As DNA, the CDR3 is TGTGCCAGCAGTTACTCTGGAAACAATGAGCAGTACTTC.

In its sample, this clonotype ranks as large. The V call is TRBV12-3 or TRBV12-4, the J call TRBJ1-5; a possible D gene is TRBD1 (6 bases). This CDR3 contains 12 residues. V was clipped by 10 bases and J by 2 bases, with 9 bases between them. The CDR3 nucleotides read TGTGCCACCGCAGGGGGCAATCAGCCCCAGCATTTT. Amino acid sequence: CATAGGNQPQHF.

This rearrangement joins TRBV5-1 to TRBJ1-2; D remains ambiguous. From germline, CDR1 is SGHRS and CDR2 YFSETQ. CDR3 length: 14 residues. The V and J ends lost 4 bases and 6 bases respectively, with 16 bases between them. The chain's CDR3 is CASSTAGAGNGYTF. The CDR3 DNA reads as TGCGCCAGCAGCACAGCTGGCGCAGGAAATGGCTACACCTTC. The entire variable domain, with the rest obtained from reference TRBV5-1 and TRBJ1-2, is as follows: KAGVTQTPRYLIKTRGQQVTLSCSPISGHRSVSWYQQTPGQGLQFLFEYFSETQRNKGNFPGRFSGRQFSNSRSEMNVSTLELGDSALYLCASSTAGAGNGYTFGSGTRLTVV.

The chain links TRBV7-9 to TRBJ1-1; the D gene is possibly TRBD1 (5 bases). The germline V gene has CDR1 SEHNR and CDR2 FQNEAQ (reference sequence). CDR3 length: 14 residues. V was pared by 1 base and J by 5 bases, with 11 bases between. CDR3 residues: CASSLETAGTEAFF. The CDR3 DNA sequence: TGTGCCAGCAGCTTAGAGACAGCGGGGACTGAAGCTTTCTTT.

Here the CDR3 DNA reads TGCAGTGCTAGAACGAGGGGGGCGGAAGAGTATGAAAAACTGTTTTTT. It is translated as CSARTRGAEEYEKLFF. V usage is TRBV20-1 and J usage is TRBJ1-4, with D possibly matching TRBD1 (6 bases). The germline V gene encodes CDR1 DFQATT and CDR2 SNEGSKA (reference sequence). This CDR3 has 16 amino acids. Trimming pared 2 bases from V and 6 bases from J, leaving 19 bases between.

This chain links TRBV5-1 with TRBJ2-1; TRBD1 is a possible D gene (5 bases). The CDR3 is 14 residues long. CDR1 is SGHRS and CDR2 is YFSETQ in the germline V gene. The V gene lost 4 bases and the J gene lost 8 bases, with 16 bases spanning the gap. The CDR3 nucleotides are TGCGCCAGCAGCCGAACTGCAGGGAACGATGAGCAGTTCTTC. This translates into CASSRTAGNDEQFF.

V gene TRBV30 combines with J gene TRBJ2-1, with D unclear. Trimming took 0 bases from V and 9 from J, leaving 12 bases between them. Germline-derived CDR1 and CDR2 are GTSNPN and SVGIG (reference sequence). The CDR3 loop spans 13 amino acids. The CDR3 nucleotides read TGTGCCTGGAGTGTCCTAAATTCCGGTGAGCAGTTCTTC. Translated: CAWSVLNSGEQFF.

The CDR3 DNA is TGTGCCACCAGCAGAGATAATCAAACCGGGACAGGGAGTCTCGAGCAGTACTTC. This codes for CATSRDNQTGTGSLEQYF. The chain couples TRBV15 to TRBJ2-7; 9 bases agree with TRBD1. Trimming took 0 bases from V and 6 from J; bases not matched to a gene: 15. This CDR3 spans 18 amino acids. Germline V gene data show CDR1 as LNHNV and CDR2 as YYDKDF (reference sequence).

The chain joins TRBV5-1 to TRBJ2-5, with D possibly being TRBD1 (6 bases). The CDR3 loop spans 15 amino acids. With 3 bases removed from V and 1 base from J, the gap between germline ends came to 13 bases. Germline CDR1 SGHRS, CDR2 YFSETQ. The CDR3 bases are TGCGCCAGCAGCTATTATGACAGGATCCAAGAGACCCAGTACTTC. This sequence encodes CASSYYDRIQETQYF.

This clonotype was detected only a few times. The J gene is TRBJ2-5, the V gene TRBV24-1; maybe TRBD2 (5 bases). Germline V CDR1 and CDR2: KGHDR, SFDVKD. V was pared by 5 bases and J by 7 bases, with 16 bases between. This CDR3 spans 14 amino acids. The CDR3 reads CATSAGGRVGTQYF. For the CDR3, the DNA is TGTGCCACCAGTGCCGGTGGGCGGGTTGGGACCCAGTACTTC.

The rearrangement joins TRBV18 to TRBJ2-7; D is ambiguous. V was shortened by 2 bases and J by 8 bases, with 16 bases between the two germline ends. The CDR3 is 14 amino acids. CDR1 is KGHSH, CDR2 LQKENI, per germline. CDR3 sequence: CASSPSAGPRKQYF. The CDR3 bases are TGTGCCAGCTCACCATCGGCAGGACCTAGAAAGCAGTACTTC.

This clonotype was counted only a few times. The chain carries TRBV7-2 and TRBJ2-7, with D possibly being TRBD2 (5 bases). Germline CDR1 SGHTA, CDR2 FQGNSA. Trimming shortened V by 0 bases and J by 3 bases, and 9 bases separated the two germline ends. The CDR3 has 14 residues. CDR3 in DNA: TGTGCCAGCAGCTTAGCGCCCGGGAACTACGAGCAGTACTTC. Translating gives CASSLAPGNYEQYF.

As for this clonotype: An end of the junction differs from the germline gene, which may be a read error. J is TRBJ2-1 and V is TRBV29-1; 8 bases fit TRBD2. The germline gives CDR1 SQVTM, CDR2 ANQGSEA. This CDR3 has 16 residues. Here the CDR3 DNA reads TGCAGCGTTGATGGTAGCGGGGTGAGCTCCTGCAATGAGCAGTTCTTC. It encodes CSVDGSGVSSCNEQFF.